These 10 T cell receptor beta chains share one sample of origin, sequenced in a study of T cell repertoires in aging, cancer and after chemotherapy. A mixed TRB-A/B primer pool amplified rearranged TRB by multiplex touch-down PCR. TCRdb reprocessed the multiplex PCR reads via MiXCR and lists one record per CDR3 protein. The sample has fewer than 11,000 distinct CDR3 sequences, 38% seen once; the top ten hold roughly 8.2%. The template was genomic DNA from peripheral blood, not RNA. Material: blood. The origin of the receptors is a human donor in good health.

This clonotype has only a few counts. V and J are TRBV29-1 and TRBJ1-1, with 9 bases fitting TRBD1. Germline-derived CDR1 and CDR2 are SQVTM and ANQGSEA. This CDR3 is built from 11 residues. V was clipped by 7 bases and J by 8 bases; unmatched bases: 5. CDR3 protein: CSGYRGREAFF. CDR3 nucleotide sequence: TGCAGCGGATACAGGGGGCGAGAAGCTTTCTTT.

This clonotype has only a few counts. The chain carries TRBV27 and TRBJ2-5; TRBD2 matches 7 bases. This CDR3 is built from 13 residues. CDR1 MNHEY and CDR2 SMNVEV come from the germline V gene (reference sequence). Trimming cost V 8 bases and J 7 bases; bases outside gene matches: 10. The DNA for the CDR3 is TGTGCCAGCCCCCCGGGCGGGGGTGGGACCCAGTACTTC. Amino acid sequence: CASPPGGGGTQYF.

This clonotype has just a few counts. This chain links TRBV5-6 with TRBJ1-2; no clear D gene. V gave up 5 bases and J gave up 5 bases, with 7 bases separating them. The CDR3 is made up of 11 amino acids. Germline V gene data show CDR1 as SGHDT and CDR2 as YYEEEE. The CDR3 loop reads CASRGRYGYTF. CDR3 sequence (DNA): TGTGCCAGCAGAGGCCGTTATGGCTACACCTTC.

For this clonotype: One end of the junction does not line up with germline, which may come from a read error. The V gene is TRBV6-5, the J gene TRBJ1-2; tentative D call: TRBD1 (5 bases). The length of the CDR3 is 12 residues. The germline CDR1 and CDR2 sequences are MNHEY and SVGAGI. Here the CDR3 reads CTSSYGGYGYTF. The CDR3 DNA reads TGTACCAGCAGTTACGGGGGGTATGGCTACACCTTC.

Comments on this clonotype: Mismatch with germline at one junction end may stem from a read error. V usage is TRBV27 and J usage is TRBJ2-1; perhaps TRBD1 as D (5 bases). This CDR3 is built from 14 residues. Germline CDR1 reads MNHEY; CDR2 reads SMNVEV (reference sequence). The CDR3 bases are TGTGCCTGCAGTTTATGGGAACAGGCCAATGAGCAGTTCTTC. Its protein product is CACSLWEQANEQFF.

The J gene is TRBJ2-3, the V gene TRBV6-2 or TRBV6-3; D gene unclear. CDR3 length: 15 amino acids. With 4 bases removed from V and 0 bases from J, the gap between germline ends came to 11 bases. Germline CDR1 reads MNHEY; CDR2 reads SVGEGT. For the CDR3, the DNA is TGTGCCAGCAGTTCGGACGAGGCTAGCACAGATACGCAGTATTTT. Its translation is CASSSDEASTDTQYF.

This clonotype was detected only a few times. V usage is TRBV29-1 and J usage is TRBJ2-7; 7 bases fit TRBD1. The CDR3 has 14 amino acids. The V gene's germline CDR1 is SQVTM and CDR2 ANQGSEA. Germline trimming cut 5 bases from V and 0 bases from J; bases unmatched to any gene: 7. CDR3 protein: CSVNSGTVSYEQYF. The DNA for the CDR3 is TGCAGCGTTAATTCGGGGACAGTCTCCTACGAGCAGTACTTC.

The chain employs TRBV19 and TRBJ1-1; D is unresolved. Trimming left V 0 bases short and J 2 bases short, with 10 bases between. CDR1 is LNHDA, CDR2 SQIVND, per germline (reference sequence). CDR3 length: 15 residues. The CDR3 DNA sequence: TGTGCCAGTAGTATAGAGGGCCAGGCTAACACTGAAGCTTTCTTT. Its protein product is CASSIEGQANTEAFF. The full variable domain, completed using reference TRBV19 and TRBJ1-1, is DGGITQSPKYLFRKEGQNVTLSCEQNLNHDAMYWYRQDPGQGLRLIYYSQIVNDFQKGDIAEGYSVSREKKESFPLTVTSAQKNPTAFYLCASSIEGQANTEAFFGQGTRLTVV.

The chain uses TRBV24-1 and TRBJ2-7; TRBD1 aligns across 7 bases. Germline CDR1 and CDR2: KGHDR and SFDVKD. J lost 8 bases, V lost 0 bases, and 6 bases had no gene match. The CDR3 runs 14 residues. The CDR3 spells CATSDLGRGSKQYF. CDR3 nucleotide sequence: TGTGCCACCAGTGATTTGGGCAGGGGGAGTAAGCAGTACTTC.

In its sample, this clonotype was seen a few times. A junction boundary mismatches the germline segment, possibly from a read error. The chain has TRBV6-8 and TRBJ2-4, with a weak D call TRBD2 (5 bases). The germline V gene has CDR1 MNHGY and CDR2 SAAAGT. The CDR3 has 9 residues. This chain's CDR3 is CASTTRENF. The CDR3 DNA is TGTGCCAGCACCACGAGGGAAAACTTC.